This T cell receptor beta chain was recorded in a study of shared clonotypes between healthy human individuals. CDR1 is SGHTA and CDR2 is FQGTGA in the germline V gene. Trimming at V came to 0 bases and at J to 0 bases, leaving 9 bases not matched to a gene. The CDR3 is 18 amino acids. Repertoires were generated with immunoSEQ multiplex PCR, while TCRdb's copy carries only in-frame clones and drops some. The table includes around 1.9 million clones, under 95% detected once. This clone showed up just a few times. Naivety among CD8 cells was defined by CD45RO negativity and positive CCR7 selection, thereby excluding terminally differentiated effector memory CD45RA+ cells. Caucasian adults living in Nashville, Tennessee, provided all samples.

This receptor was obtained from a man younger than 30 in good health. Some clones in this sample may be carry-over from other donors' samples. Sequencing input: naive CD8+ T cells from PBMCs. This rearrangement joins TRBV7-3 to TRBJ1-2, with TRBD1 matching over 8 bases. CDR3 region: CASSLTERGQAPNYGYTF. The CDR3 DNA sequence: TGTGCCAGCAGCTTAACGGAGAGGGGACAGGCCCCTAACTATGGCTACACCTTC.